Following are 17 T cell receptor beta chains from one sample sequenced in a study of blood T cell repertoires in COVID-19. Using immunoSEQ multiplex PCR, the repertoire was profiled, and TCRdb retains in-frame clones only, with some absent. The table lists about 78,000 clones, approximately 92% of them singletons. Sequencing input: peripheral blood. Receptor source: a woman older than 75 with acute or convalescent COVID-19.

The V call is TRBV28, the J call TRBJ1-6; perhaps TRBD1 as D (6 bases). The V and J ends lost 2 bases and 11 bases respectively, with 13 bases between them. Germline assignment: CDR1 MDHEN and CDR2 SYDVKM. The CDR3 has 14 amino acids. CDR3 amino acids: CASSLGQPWPPLHF. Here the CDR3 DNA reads TGTGCCAGCAGTTTAGGACAGCCGTGGCCACCCCTCCACTTT.

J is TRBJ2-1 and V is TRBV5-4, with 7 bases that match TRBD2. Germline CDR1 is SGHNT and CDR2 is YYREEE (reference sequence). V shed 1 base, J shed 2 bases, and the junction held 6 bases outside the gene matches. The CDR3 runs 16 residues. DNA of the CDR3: TGTGCCAGCAGCTTGAGAAGCGGGGACCCCTACAATGAGCAGTTCTTC. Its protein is CASSLRSGDPYNEQFF. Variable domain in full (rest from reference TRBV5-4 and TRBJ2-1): ETGVTQSPTHLIKTRGQQVTLRCSSQSGHNTVSWYQQALGQGPQFIFQYYREEENGRGNFPPRFSGLQFPNYSSELNVNALELDDSALYLCASSLRSGDPYNEQFFGPGTRLTVL.

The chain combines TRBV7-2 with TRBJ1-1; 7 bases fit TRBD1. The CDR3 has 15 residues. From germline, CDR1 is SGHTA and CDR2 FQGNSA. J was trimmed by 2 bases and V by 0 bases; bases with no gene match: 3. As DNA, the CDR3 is TGTGCCAGCAGCTTAGCCGGGACAGCCAACACTGAAGCTTTCTTT. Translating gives CASSLAGTANTEAFF.

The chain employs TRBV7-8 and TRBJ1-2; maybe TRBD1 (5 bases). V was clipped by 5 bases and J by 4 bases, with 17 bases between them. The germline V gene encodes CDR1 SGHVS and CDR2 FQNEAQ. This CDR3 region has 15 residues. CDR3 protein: CASSQLAGTSYGYTF. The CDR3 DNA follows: TGTGCCAGCAGCCAACTCGCGGGGACGAGCTATGGCTACACCTTC.

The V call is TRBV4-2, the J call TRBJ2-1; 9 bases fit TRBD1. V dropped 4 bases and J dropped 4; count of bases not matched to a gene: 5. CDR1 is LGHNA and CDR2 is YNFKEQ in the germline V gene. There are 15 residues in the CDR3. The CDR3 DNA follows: TGTGCCAGCAGCCCGCCGGGACAGGGTTACAATGAGCAGTTCTTC. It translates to CASSPPGQGYNEQFF.

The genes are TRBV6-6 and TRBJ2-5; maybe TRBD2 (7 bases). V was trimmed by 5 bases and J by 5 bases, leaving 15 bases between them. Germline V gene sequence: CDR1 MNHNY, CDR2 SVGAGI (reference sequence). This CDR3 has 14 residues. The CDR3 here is CASSRGGPGETQYF. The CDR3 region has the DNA TGTGCCAGCAGTAGGGGGGGGCCCGGGGAGACCCAGTACTTC.

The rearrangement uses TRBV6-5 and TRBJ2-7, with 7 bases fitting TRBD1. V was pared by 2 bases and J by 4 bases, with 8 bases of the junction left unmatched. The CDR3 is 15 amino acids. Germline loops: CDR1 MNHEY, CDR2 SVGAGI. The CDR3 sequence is CASSYTGTESYEQYF. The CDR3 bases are TGTGCCAGCAGTTACACCGGGACAGAGAGTTACGAGCAGTACTTC.

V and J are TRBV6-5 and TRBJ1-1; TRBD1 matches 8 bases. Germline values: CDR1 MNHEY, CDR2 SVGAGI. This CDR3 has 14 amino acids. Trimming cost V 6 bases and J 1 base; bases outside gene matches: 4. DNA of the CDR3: TGTGCCAGCAGCCAGGGACAGGCGAACACTGAAGCTTTCTTT. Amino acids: CASSQGQANTEAFF.

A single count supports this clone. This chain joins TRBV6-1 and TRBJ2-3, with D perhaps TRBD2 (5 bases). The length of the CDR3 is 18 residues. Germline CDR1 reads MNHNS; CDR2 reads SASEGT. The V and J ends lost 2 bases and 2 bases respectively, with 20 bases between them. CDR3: CASSELPAGLAYTDTQYF. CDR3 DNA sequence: TGTGCCAGCAGTGAATTGCCGGCGGGCCTAGCCTACACAGATACGCAGTATTTT.

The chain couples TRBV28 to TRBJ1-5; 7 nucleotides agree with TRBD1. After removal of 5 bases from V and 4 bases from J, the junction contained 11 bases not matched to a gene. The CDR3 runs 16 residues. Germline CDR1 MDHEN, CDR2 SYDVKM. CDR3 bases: TGTGCCAGCAGTCAGCCGGGGGCAGGGGGTAATCAGCCCCAGCATTTT. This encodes CASSQPGAGGNQPQHF.

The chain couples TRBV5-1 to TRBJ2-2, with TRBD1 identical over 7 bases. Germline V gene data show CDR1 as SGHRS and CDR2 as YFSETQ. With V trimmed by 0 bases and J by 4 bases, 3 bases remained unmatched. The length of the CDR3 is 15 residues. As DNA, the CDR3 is TGCGCCAGCAGCTTGGAGGGGGCCAGCACCGGGGAGCTGTTTTTT. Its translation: CASSLEGASTGELFF.

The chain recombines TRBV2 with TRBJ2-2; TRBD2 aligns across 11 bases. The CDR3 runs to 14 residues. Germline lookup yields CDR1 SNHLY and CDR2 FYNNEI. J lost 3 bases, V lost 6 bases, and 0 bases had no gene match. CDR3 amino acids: CASRLAGDTGELFF. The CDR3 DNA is TGTGCCAGCAGACTAGCGGGAGACACCGGGGAGCTGTTTTTT.

CDR3 sequence: CASSMKALFRDRGLGNTIYF. DNA for the CDR3: TGTGCCAGCAGCATGAAAGCCCTATTTCGGGACAGGGGTCTTGGAAACACCATATATTTT. V is TRBV7-8 and J is TRBJ1-3, with 10 bases lining up with TRBD1. V trimming: 5 bases; J trimming: 3 bases; junction bases outside the gene matches: 19. The CDR3 has 20 residues. Germline loops: CDR1 SGHVS, CDR2 FQNEAQ.

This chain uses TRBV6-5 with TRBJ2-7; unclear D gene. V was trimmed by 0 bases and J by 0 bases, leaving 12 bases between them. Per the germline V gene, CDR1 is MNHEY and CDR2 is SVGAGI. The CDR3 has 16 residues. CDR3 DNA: TGTGCCAGCAGTTACTCGTGGGCCCTCCGCTCCTACGAGCAGTACTTC. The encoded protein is CASSYSWALRSYEQYF.

The CDR3 here is CASSPSWREGRNEQFF. Here the CDR3 DNA reads TGTGCCAGCAGCCCTTCCTGGCGGGAGGGCCGCAATGAGCAGTTCTTC. The V and J genes are TRBV7-8 and TRBJ2-1, with 9 bases lining up with TRBD2. Per germline, CDR1 SGHVS and CDR2 FQNEAQ. V trimming: 5 bases; J trimming: 6 bases; junction bases outside the gene matches: 11. There are 16 residues in the CDR3.

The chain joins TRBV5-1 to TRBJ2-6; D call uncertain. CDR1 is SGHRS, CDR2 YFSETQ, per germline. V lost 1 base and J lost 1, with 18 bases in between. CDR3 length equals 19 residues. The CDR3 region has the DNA TGCGCCAGCAGCTTGTCAGGTTCGGTTTTACTTTCTGGGGCCAACGTCCTGACTTTC. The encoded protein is CASSLSGSVLLSGANVLTF.

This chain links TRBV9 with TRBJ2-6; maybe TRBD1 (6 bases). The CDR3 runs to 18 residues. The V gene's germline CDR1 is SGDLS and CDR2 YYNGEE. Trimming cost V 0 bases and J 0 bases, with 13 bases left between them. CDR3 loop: CASSVATGLRSGANVLTF. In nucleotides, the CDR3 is TGTGCCAGCAGCGTAGCTACAGGGTTGCGCTCTGGGGCCAACGTCCTGACTTTC.